Sequencing of this TCR beta chain was carried out in a study of response to subunit inactivated influenza vaccine. Each CDR3 protein is one row after TCRdb ran MiXCR on the RT-PCR reads. The sample contains more than 550,000 distinct CDR3 sequences, about 11% of which appear only once. CDR1 is MNHEY and CDR2 is SVGAGI in the germline V gene. The V and J ends lost 5 bases and 8 bases respectively, with 18 bases between them. CDR3 size: 15 residues. These data also formed part of another study, on T cells expressing NK-cell markers. From that study: Synthesis of TCR beta cDNA relied on 5'RACE template switching carrying UMIs.

The origin of this receptor is a man aged 45-60 years who received an inactivated influenza vaccine. The material was PBMCs from blood, obtained on the day of vaccination. The chain couples TRBV6-5 to TRBJ1-4; no clear D. The CDR3 protein is CASSHRDGPHEKLFF. CDR3 in DNA: TGTGCCAGCAGTCACCGAGACGGGCCCCACGAAAAACTGTTTTTT.